What follows is one T cell receptor (beta chain) and its context. The record originates from a study of blood T cell repertoires in COVID-19. The protocol was immunoSEQ multiplex PCR, while the TCRdb copy is restricted to in-frame clones and leaves out a portion. The sample gives a few hundred thousand clones, 75% to 90% of which show up once; roughly 0.99% is in the top ten. The germline gives CDR1 SGHDN, CDR2 FVKESK. CDR3 length equals 13 residues. V lost 4 bases to trimming and J lost 4 bases, with 10 bases between them. Recruits, aged roughly 18 to 89 years, lived in 20 to 30 US areas. The chain has TRBV14 and TRBJ2-5; D might be TRBD2 (6 bases). The TCR originated in a man aged 18 to 30 who had recovered from COVID-19. Input material: PBMCs or T cells enriched from blood (not recorded which). The CDR3 reads CASSRGVGETQYF. Written as DNA, the CDR3 is TGTGCCAGCAGCCGCGGGGTTGGAGAGACCCAGTACTTC.